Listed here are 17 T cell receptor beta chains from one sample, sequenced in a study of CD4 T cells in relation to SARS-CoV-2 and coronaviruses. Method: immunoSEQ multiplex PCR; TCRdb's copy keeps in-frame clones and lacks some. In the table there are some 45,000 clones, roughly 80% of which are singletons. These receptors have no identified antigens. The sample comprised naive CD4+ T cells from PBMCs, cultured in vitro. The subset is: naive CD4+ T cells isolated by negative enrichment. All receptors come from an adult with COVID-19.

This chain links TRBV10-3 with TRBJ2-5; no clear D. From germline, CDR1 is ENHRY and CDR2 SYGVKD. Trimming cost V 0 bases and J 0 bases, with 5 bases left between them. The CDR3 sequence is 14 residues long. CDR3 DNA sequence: TGTGCCATCAGTGAGTCCTCCGACCAAGAGACCCAGTACTTC. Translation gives CAISESSDQETQYF.

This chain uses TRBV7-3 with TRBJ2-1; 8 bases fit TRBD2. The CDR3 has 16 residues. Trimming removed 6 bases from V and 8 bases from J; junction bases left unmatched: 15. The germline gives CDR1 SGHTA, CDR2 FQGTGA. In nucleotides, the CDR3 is TGTGCCAGCAGGCCAACCGCCGGGACTAGTTTCGATGAGCAGTTCTTC. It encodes CASRPTAGTSFDEQFF. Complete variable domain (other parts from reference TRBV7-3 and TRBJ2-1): GAGVSQTPSNKVTEKGKYVELRCDPISGHTALYWYRQSLGQGPEFLIYFQGTGAADDSGLPNDRFFAVRPEGSVSTLKIQRTERGDSAVYLCASRPTAGTSFDEQFFGPGTRLTVL.

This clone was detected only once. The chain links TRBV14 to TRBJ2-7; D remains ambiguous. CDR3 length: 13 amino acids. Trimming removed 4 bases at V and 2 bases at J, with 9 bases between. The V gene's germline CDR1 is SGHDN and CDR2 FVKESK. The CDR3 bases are TGTGCCAGCAGCCCGGGCGGCGCCTACGAGCAGTACTTC. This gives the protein CASSPGGAYEQYF. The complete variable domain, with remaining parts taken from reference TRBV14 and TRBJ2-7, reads EAGVTQFPSHSVIEKGQTVTLRCDPISGHDNLYWYRRVMGKEIKFLLHFVKESKQDESGMPNNRFLAERTGGTYSTLKVQPAELEDSGVYFCASSPGGAYEQYFGPGTRLTVT.

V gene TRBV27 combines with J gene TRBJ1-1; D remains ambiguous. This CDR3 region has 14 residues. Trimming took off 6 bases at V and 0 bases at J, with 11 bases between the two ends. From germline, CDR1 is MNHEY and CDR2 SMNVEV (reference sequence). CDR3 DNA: TGTGCCAGCAGAAGAAGTGGAATGAACACTGAAGCTTTCTTT. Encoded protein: CASRRSGMNTEAFF.

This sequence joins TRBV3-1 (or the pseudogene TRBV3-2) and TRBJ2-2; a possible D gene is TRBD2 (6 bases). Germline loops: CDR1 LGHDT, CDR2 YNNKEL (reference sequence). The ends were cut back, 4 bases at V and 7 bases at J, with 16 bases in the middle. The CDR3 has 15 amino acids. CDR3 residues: CASSPPNGGLGELFF. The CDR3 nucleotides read TGTGCCAGCAGCCCGCCAAACGGAGGGCTCGGGGAGCTGTTTTTT.

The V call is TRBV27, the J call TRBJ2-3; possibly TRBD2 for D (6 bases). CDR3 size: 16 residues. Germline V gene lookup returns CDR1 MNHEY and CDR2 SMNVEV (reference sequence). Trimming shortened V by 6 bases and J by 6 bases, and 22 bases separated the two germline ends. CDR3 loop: CASRSLDYSGPDTQYF. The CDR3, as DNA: TGTGCCAGCAGATCCCTGGACTATAGCGGCCCCGATACGCAGTATTTT.

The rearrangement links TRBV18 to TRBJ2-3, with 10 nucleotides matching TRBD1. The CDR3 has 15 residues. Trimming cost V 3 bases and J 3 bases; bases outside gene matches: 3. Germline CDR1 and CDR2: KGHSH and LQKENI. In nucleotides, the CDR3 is TGTGCCAGCTCACCGGGACAGGGGATGACAGATACGCAGTATTTT. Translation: CASSPGQGMTDTQYF.

The CDR3 region is CASSIIYFSGDSNQPQHF. DNA for the CDR3: TGTGCCAGTAGTATTATTTATTTCTCGGGGGATAGCAATCAGCCCCAGCATTTT. The chain combines TRBV19 with TRBJ1-5, with a possible D match to TRBD1 (5 bases). The germline gives CDR1 LNHDA, CDR2 SQIVND (reference sequence). CDR3 size: 18 residues. V was shortened by 3 bases and J by 0 bases, with 18 bases between the two germline ends.

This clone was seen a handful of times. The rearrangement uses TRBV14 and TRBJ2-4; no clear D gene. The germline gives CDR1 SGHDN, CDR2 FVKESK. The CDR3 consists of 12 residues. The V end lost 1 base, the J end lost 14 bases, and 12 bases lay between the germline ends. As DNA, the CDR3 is TGTGCCAGCAGCCAAGCTGCTGGACCTAAGTACTTC. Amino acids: CASSQAAGPKYF.

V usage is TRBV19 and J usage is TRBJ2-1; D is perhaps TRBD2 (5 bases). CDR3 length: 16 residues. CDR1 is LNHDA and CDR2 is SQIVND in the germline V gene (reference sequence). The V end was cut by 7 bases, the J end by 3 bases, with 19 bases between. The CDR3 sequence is CASTLTYGNYYNEQFF. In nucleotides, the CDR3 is TGTGCCAGTACCTTAACCTACGGGAACTACTACAATGAGCAGTTCTTC.

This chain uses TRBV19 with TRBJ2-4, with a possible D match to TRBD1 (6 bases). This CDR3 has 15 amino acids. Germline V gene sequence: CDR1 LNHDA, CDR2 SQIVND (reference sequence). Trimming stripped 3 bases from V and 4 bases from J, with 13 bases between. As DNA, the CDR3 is TGTGCCAGTAGTATCAAAGGGACACTAAAAAACATTCAGTACTTC. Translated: CASSIKGTLKNIQYF. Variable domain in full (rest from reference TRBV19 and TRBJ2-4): DGGITQSPKYLFRKEGQNVTLSCEQNLNHDAMYWYRQDPGQGLRLIYYSQIVNDFQKGDIAEGYSVSREKKESFPLTVTSAQKNPTAFYLCASSIKGTLKNIQYFGAGTRLSVL.

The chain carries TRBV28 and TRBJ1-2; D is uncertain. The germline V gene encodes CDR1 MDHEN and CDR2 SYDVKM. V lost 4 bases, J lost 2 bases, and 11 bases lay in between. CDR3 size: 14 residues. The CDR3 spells CASSSWRRNYGYTF. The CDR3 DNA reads TGTGCCAGCAGTTCGTGGCGGAGGAACTATGGCTACACCTTC.

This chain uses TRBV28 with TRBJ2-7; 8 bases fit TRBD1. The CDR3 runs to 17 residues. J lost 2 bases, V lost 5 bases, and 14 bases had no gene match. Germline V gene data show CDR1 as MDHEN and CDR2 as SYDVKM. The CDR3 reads CASSQTPDRAKTYEQYF. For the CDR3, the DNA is TGTGCCAGCAGTCAAACACCGGACAGGGCCAAGACCTACGAGCAGTACTTC. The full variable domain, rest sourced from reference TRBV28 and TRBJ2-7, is DVKVTQSSRYLVKRTGEKVFLECVQDMDHENMFWYRQDPGLGLRLIYFSYDVKMKEKGDIPEGYSVSREKKERFSLILESASTNQTSMYLCASSQTPDRAKTYEQYFGPGTRLTVT.

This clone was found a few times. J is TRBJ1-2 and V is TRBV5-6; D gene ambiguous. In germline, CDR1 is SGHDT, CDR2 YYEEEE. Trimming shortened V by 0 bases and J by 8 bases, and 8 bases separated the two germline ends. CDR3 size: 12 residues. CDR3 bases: TGTGCCAGCAGCTTGGCTTCGGGGGGCTACACCTTC. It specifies CASSLASGGYTF.

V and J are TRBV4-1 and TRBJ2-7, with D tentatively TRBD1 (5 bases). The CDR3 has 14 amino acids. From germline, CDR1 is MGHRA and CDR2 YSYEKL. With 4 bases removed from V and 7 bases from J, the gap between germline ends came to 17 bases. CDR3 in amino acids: CASSRVAIREEQYF. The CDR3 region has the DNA TGCGCCAGCAGCCGAGTTGCCATCAGGGAAGAGCAGTACTTC.

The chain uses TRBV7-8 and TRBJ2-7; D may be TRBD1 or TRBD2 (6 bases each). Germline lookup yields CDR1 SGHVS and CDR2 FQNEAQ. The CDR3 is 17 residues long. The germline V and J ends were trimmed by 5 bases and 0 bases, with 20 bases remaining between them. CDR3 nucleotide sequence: TGTGCCAGCAGCCGGGGGACACCAGGCCCCCTCTCCTACGAGCAGTACTTC. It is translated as CASSRGTPGPLSYEQYF.

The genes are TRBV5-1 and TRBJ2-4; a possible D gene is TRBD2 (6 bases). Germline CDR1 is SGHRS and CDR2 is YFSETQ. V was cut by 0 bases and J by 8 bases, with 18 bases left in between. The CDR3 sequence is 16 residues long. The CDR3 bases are TGCGCCAGCAGCTTGGACCCGCGGGGCCATTCCGACATTCAGTACTTC. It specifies CASSLDPRGHSDIQYF.